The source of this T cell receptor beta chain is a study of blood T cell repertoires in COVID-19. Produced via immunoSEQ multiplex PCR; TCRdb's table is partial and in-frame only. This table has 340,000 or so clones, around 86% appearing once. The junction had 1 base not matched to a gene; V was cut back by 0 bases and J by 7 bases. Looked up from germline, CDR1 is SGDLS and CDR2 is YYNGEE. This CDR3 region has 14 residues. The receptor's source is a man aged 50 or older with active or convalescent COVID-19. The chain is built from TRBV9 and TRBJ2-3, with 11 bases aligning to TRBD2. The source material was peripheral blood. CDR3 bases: TGTGCCAGCAGCGTAGCTAGCGGGGGGAATACGCAGTATTTT. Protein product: CASSVASGGNTQYF.